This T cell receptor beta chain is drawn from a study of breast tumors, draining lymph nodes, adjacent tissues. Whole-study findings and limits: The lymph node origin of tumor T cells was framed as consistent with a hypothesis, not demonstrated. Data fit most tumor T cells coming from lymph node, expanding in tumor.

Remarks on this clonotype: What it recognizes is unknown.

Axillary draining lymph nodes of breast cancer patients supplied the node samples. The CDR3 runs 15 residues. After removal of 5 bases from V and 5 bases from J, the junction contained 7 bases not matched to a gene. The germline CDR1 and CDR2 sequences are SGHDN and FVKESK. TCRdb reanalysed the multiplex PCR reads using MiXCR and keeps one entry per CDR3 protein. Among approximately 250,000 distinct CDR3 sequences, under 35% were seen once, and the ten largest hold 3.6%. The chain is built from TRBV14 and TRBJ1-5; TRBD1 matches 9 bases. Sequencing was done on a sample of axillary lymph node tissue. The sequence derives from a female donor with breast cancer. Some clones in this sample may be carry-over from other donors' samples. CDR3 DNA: TGTGCCAGCAGCTGCGGACAGGGGAGAGATCAGCCCCAGCATTTT. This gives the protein CASSCGQGRDQPQHF.